This TCR beta chain was found in a study of post-analysis software for immune sequencing data. Study-wide context: Recorded subtypes: relapsing-remitting, secondary progressive, progressive-relapsing; some patients unannotated. Notes on the study in general: The study found significantly lower normalized Chao1 diversity in multiple sclerosis patients than in controls. Same-batch samples co-clustered strongly by F measure. Elevated frequency relative to controls characterized roughly five TRBV segments in patients, TRBV5-6, TRBV5-1 and TRBV20-1 among them.

Carried by the TCR beta cDNA libraries were unique molecular identifiers. There were roughly 0.95 to 11 million T cells, and 450,000 to 550,000 cDNA molecules came from them. TCRdb independently ran MiXCR on the PCR reads; one entry per CDR3 protein. Of approximately 250,000 distinct CDR3 sequences listed, around 34% are singletons. The CDR3 is made up of 19 amino acids. CDR1 is MNHEY and CDR2 is SVGEGT in the germline V gene. V dropped 0 bases and J dropped 0; count of bases not matched to a gene: 9. This clonotype showed up many times. Its antigen is unknown. The chain employs TRBV6-2 or TRBV6-3 and TRBJ2-1; 9 bases line up with TRBD2. Source material: blood. The sequence was obtained from a girl aged 10 to 17 with multiple sclerosis. CDR3 DNA: TGTGCCAGCAGTTACTCGCTAAAGGGCGGGAGGGACTCCTACAATGAGCAGTTCTTC. Protein: CASSYSLKGGRDSYNEQFF.